The rows below give T cell receptor beta chains drawn from one sample of a study of blood T cells in healthy people across ages. A single record per CDR3 protein comes from TCRdb applying MiXCR to the 5' RACE reads. Of about a million distinct CDR3 sequences detected, 35% to 45% appear once; the ten largest clones hold about an eighth. The sequencing sample was made of blood. The receptors shown here come from a man aged 18 to 29 in good health. Both conserved end residues are part of each CDR3. D genes are given only for firm matches. Size is stated for part of the rows, as once, few or many counts, or as a class when the clone is expanded.

CDR3 length,V gene,J gene,clone size,D gene,CDR3 protein,CDR3 DNA
15,TRBV25-1,TRBJ2-7,NA,TRBD1,CASSRDRGRTYEQYF,TGTGCCAGCAGTCGCGACAGGGGCCGTACCTACGAGCAGTACTTC
17,TRBV27,TRBJ1-2,NA,TRBD1,CASSSMGQGARVDGYTF,TGTGCCAGCAGTTCAATGGGACAGGGGGCGCGAGTGGATGGCTACACCTTC
13,TRBV27,TRBJ2-1,few,NA,CASSFAAGTEQFF,TGTGCCAGCAGTTTTGCAGCGGGTACTGAGCAGTTCTTC
15,TRBV7-2,TRBJ1-1,NA,NA,CASSLAVISAQGAFF,TGTGCCAGCAGCTTAGCAGTTATTTCCGCACAAGGAGCTTTCTTT
15,TRBV6-5,TRBJ2-5,few,TRBD2,CASSPGLARQETQYF,TGTGCCAGCAGCCCGGGACTAGCGAGACAAGAGACCCAGTACTTC
14,TRBV12-3/TRBV12-4,TRBJ2-3,NA,NA,CASSLNWGTDTQYF,TGTGCCAGCAGTTTAAATTGGGGGACAGATACGCAGTATTTT
15,TRBV25-1,TRBJ2-3,NA,NA,CASSRALGGPDTQYF,TGTGCCAGCAGTAGGGCCTTAGGCGGGCCAGATACGCAGTATTTT
17,TRBV4-2,TRBJ2-1,NA,NA,CASSLIAEGGSYNEQFF,TGTGCCAGCAGCCTAATAGCGGAGGGAGGCTCCTACAATGAGCAGTTCTTC
13,TRBV27,TRBJ1-5,few,NA,CASSLSSFLPQHF,TGTGCCAGCAGTTTATCGTCGTTTTTGCCCCAGCATTTT
14,TRBV7-9,TRBJ1-4,NA,TRBD1,CASSPRGLSEKLFF,TGTGCCAGCAGCCCAAGGGGGCTTAGTGAAAAACTGTTTTTT
14,TRBV4-1,TRBJ2-7,NA,NA,CASSQIVPNNEQYF,TGCGCCAGCAGCCAAATCGTGCCAAACAATGAGCAGTACTTC
15,TRBV9,TRBJ2-3,few,TRBD2,CASSASGGPPDTQYF,TGTGCCAGCAGCGCTAGCGGGGGGCCCCCGGATACGCAGTATTTT
16,TRBV6-6,TRBJ1-5,NA,NA,CASSYWTADRNQPQHF,TGTGCCAGCAGTTACTGGACCGCGGACCGCAATCAGCCCCAGCATTTT
14,TRBV7-2,TRBJ2-7,NA,TRBD1,CASSLYRGQYEQYF,TGTGCCAGCAGCCTATATAGGGGGCAGTACGAGCAGTACTTC
14,TRBV7-9,TRBJ2-7,NA,TRBD1,CAYQRTGDSYEQYF,TGTGCCTATCAACGGACAGGGGACTCGTACGAGCAGTACTTC